A single sample is the source of the 21 T cell receptor beta chains below, sequenced in a study of cytomegalovirus exposure and HLA in healthy donors. This PCR relied on a set of 60 Vbeta primers and 13 Jbeta primers. Assay: immunoSEQ multiplex PCR; the TCRdb copy retains only in-frame clones and omits some. Of over 110,000 clones detected, 79% appear once; the ten largest clones hold more than 0.95%. Sequencing used PBMCs. These receptors came from a young man in good health and CMV-seronegative.

V usage is TRBV5-8 and J usage is TRBJ1-3; unclear D gene. The CDR3 covers 16 residues. Germline V gene data show CDR1 as SGHTS and CDR2 as YDEGEE. Trimming removed 4 bases from V and 0 bases from J, with 14 bases in between. CDR3 sequence: CASSRVGRGSGNTIYF. DNA for the CDR3: TGTGCCAGCAGCCGCGTCGGGCGGGGCTCTGGAAACACCATATATTTT.

This clone was detected only once. V usage is TRBV7-9 and J usage is TRBJ2-2; TRBD1 matches at 7 bases. Germline V gene lookup returns CDR1 SEHNR and CDR2 FQNEAQ (reference sequence). The CDR3 runs to 15 residues. V shed 5 bases and J 4 bases; nucleotides not matched to a gene: 7. CDR3 nucleotide sequence: TGTGCCAGCAGCACAAAACAGGGGCCCACCGGGGAGCTGTTTTTT. Protein sequence: CASSTKQGPTGELFF.

Written as DNA, the CDR3 is TGTGCCAGCAGCGTAGGGCCCCGGCGGTCAGCAACTGAAGCTTTCTTT. It encodes CASSVGPRRSATEAFF. The chain links TRBV9 to TRBJ1-1; no clear D. Looked up from germline, CDR1 is SGDLS and CDR2 is YYNGEE. Trimming stripped 0 bases from V and 5 bases from J, with 17 bases between. The CDR3 extends over 16 amino acids. Using reference TRBV9 and TRBJ1-1 for the parts outside the CDR3, the full variable domain is DSGVTQTPKHLITATGQRVTLRCSPRSGDLSVYWYQQSLDQGLQFLIQYYNGEERAKGNILERFSAQQFPDLHSELNLSSLELGDSALYFCASSVGPRRSATEAFFGQGTRLTVV.

The chain links TRBV25-1 to TRBJ1-2; tentatively, D is TRBD1 (6 bases). Trimming removed 2 bases at V and 7 bases at J, with 11 bases between. CDR1 is MGHDK and CDR2 is SYGVNS in the germline V gene. The CDR3 sequence is 13 residues long. CDR3 coding DNA: TGTGCCAGCAGTGAAGAGGGGGTTGGTGGCTACACCTTC. Amino acid sequence: CASSEEGVGGYTF.

The chain employs TRBV7-6 and TRBJ1-6; the D is unclear. Germline V gene lookup returns CDR1 SGHVS and CDR2 FNYEAQ. The CDR3 spans 13 residues. Trimming took off 6 bases at V and 14 bases at J, with 17 bases between the two ends. In nucleotides, the CDR3 is TGTGCCAGCAGTTCGGACTGGACCGGGTCCCTCCACTTT. It codes for CASSSDWTGSLHF.

This clone turned up a few times. The rearrangement links TRBV13 to TRBJ1-1; D is unclear. The CDR3 is made up of 12 amino acids. V dropped 6 bases and J dropped 4 bases, with 9 bases sitting between them. The V gene's germline CDR1 is PRHDT and CDR2 FYEKMQ (reference sequence). The CDR3 sequence: CASSSWSTEAFF. In nucleotides, the CDR3 is TGTGCCAGCAGTAGCTGGAGCACTGAAGCTTTCTTT. Full variable domain (outside the CDR3, taken from reference TRBV13 and TRBJ1-1): AAGVIQSPRHLIKEKRETATLKCYPIPRHDTVYWYQQGPGQDPQFLISFYEKMQSDKGSIPDRFSAQQFSDYHSELNMSSLELGDSALYFCASSSWSTEAFFGQGTRLTVV.

This chain connects TRBV25-1 to TRBJ1-1, with D hard to call. There are 15 residues in the CDR3. From germline, CDR1 is MGHDK and CDR2 SYGVNS. The V end lost 8 bases, the J end lost 0 bases, and 16 bases lay between the germline ends. CDR3 residues: CASSPSQTMNTEAFF. The CDR3 DNA reads TGTGCCAGCTCCCCTTCACAGACCATGAACACTGAAGCTTTCTTT.

This chain uses TRBV5-1 with TRBJ1-6; TRBD1 matches at 7 bases. CDR1 and CDR2 from the germline V gene are SGHRS and YFSETQ. CDR3 length: 18 residues. V lost 2 bases to trimming and J lost 4 bases; unmatched junction nucleotides: 12. CDR3 in amino acids: CASSFNPGPGGYNSPLHF. The CDR3 region has the DNA TGCGCCAGCAGCTTTAACCCCGGCCCAGGGGGATATAATTCACCCCTCCACTTT. Supplemented by reference TRBV5-1 and TRBJ1-6, the full variable domain reads KAGVTQTPRYLIKTRGQQVTLSCSPISGHRSVSWYQQTPGQGLQFLFEYFSETQRNKGNFPGRFSGRQFSNSRSEMNVSTLELGDSALYLCASSFNPGPGGYNSPLHFGNGTRLTVT.

The chain uses TRBV6-5 and TRBJ1-2; D uncertain. This CDR3 is built from 14 residues. Germline V gene data show CDR1 as MNHEY and CDR2 as SVGAGI. Trimming took 2 bases from V and 1 from J, leaving 8 bases between them. CDR3 bases: TGTGCCAGCAGTTACCTAACGGGTAACTATGGCTACACCTTC. Protein sequence: CASSYLTGNYGYTF.

In its sample, this clone was seen a few times. This chain links TRBV7-2 with TRBJ1-2; D remains ambiguous. The CDR3 is 16 residues long. Germline values: CDR1 SGHTA, CDR2 FQGNSA. Trimming left V 5 bases short and J 7 bases short, with 23 bases between. The CDR3 nucleotides are TGTGCCAGCAGCCTACGTGGTACAGCTCCCGGGGTTGGCTACACCTTC. It codes for CASSLRGTAPGVGYTF.

The chain combines TRBV7-2 with TRBJ1-5; D uncertain. The V gene's germline CDR1 is SGHTA and CDR2 FQGNSA. This CDR3 region has 15 residues. Trimming removed 5 bases at V and 3 bases at J, with 14 bases between. CDR3 loop: CASSLEGFDNQPQHF. CDR3 in DNA: TGTGCCAGCAGCCTCGAGGGTTTCGACAATCAGCCCCAGCATTTT.

This clone came up many times. The chain links TRBV4-1 to TRBJ1-1; D not certain. V lost 2 bases and J lost 1, with 8 bases in between. There are 14 residues in the CDR3. Germline V gives CDR1 MGHRA, CDR2 YSYEKL. The CDR3 DNA follows: TGCGCCAGCAGCCAAAGGGAGGGGAACACTGAAGCTTTCTTT. Translation gives CASSQREGNTEAFF.

The rearrangement uses TRBV29-1 and TRBJ2-5, with 9 bases lining up with TRBD1. The germline gives CDR1 SQVTM, CDR2 ANQGSEA. Trimming at V came to 2 bases and at J to 5 bases, leaving 6 bases not matched to a gene. The CDR3 contains 14 residues. The CDR3 reads CSVERDRAAETQYF. The CDR3 region has the DNA TGCAGCGTTGAAAGGGACAGGGCGGCCGAGACCCAGTACTTC.

The rearrangement links TRBV4-3 to TRBJ2-3; a weak D match, TRBD1 (6 bases). The CDR3 loop spans 15 amino acids. V lost 1 base to trimming and J lost 6 bases, with 14 bases between them. The germline V gene encodes CDR1 LGHNA and CDR2 YSLEER. CDR3 coding DNA: TGCGCCAGCAGCCAAGCAGGGGTAAGGAGTGATACGCAGTATTTT. It codes for CASSQAGVRSDTQYF.

This clone was counted a single time. This chain uses TRBV9 with TRBJ2-3; D is unclear. There are 13 residues in the CDR3. V shed 0 bases and J shed 5 bases, with 7 bases lying between them. From germline, CDR1 is SGDLS and CDR2 YYNGEE. CDR3 bases: TGTGCCAGCAGCGTAGAATCGTTAGATACGCAGTATTTT. It is translated as CASSVESLDTQYF. Full variable domain (outside the CDR3, taken from reference TRBV9 and TRBJ2-3): DSGVTQTPKHLITATGQRVTLRCSPRSGDLSVYWYQQSLDQGLQFLIQYYNGEERAKGNILERFSAQQFPDLHSELNLSSLELGDSALYFCASSVESLDTQYFGPGTRLTVL.

The chain couples TRBV30 to TRBJ1-3; D possibly corresponds to TRBD1 (6 bases). CDR3 length equals 13 residues. V was clipped by 0 bases and J by 4 bases, with 7 bases between them. Germline CDR1 is GTSNPN and CDR2 is SVGIG (reference sequence). The CDR3 region is CAWSVGTGNTIYF. For the CDR3, the DNA is TGTGCCTGGAGTGTTGGGACAGGAAACACCATATATTTT.

The chain links TRBV2 to TRBJ1-2; no clear D gene. CDR1 is SNHLY, CDR2 FYNNEI, per germline. The CDR3 length is 15 residues. The V gene lost 7 bases and the J gene lost 5 bases, with 20 bases spanning the gap. CDR3 in amino acids: CASNNSPNSGYGYTF. The CDR3 region has the DNA TGTGCCAGCAACAACTCCCCAAATTCGGGGTATGGCTACACCTTC.

The J gene is TRBJ1-1, the V gene TRBV19, with a tentative D call TRBD1 (5 bases). Germline V lookup: CDR1 LNHDA, CDR2 SQIVND (reference sequence). The CDR3 sequence is 14 residues long. Trimming left V 3 bases short and J 3 bases short, with 11 bases between. The CDR3 is CASSIWGGDTEAFF. The CDR3 region has the DNA TGTGCCAGTAGTATCTGGGGGGGTGACACTGAAGCTTTCTTT. Based on the CDR3 plus reference TRBV19 and TRBJ1-1, the full variable domain is DGGITQSPKYLFRKEGQNVTLSCEQNLNHDAMYWYRQDPGQGLRLIYYSQIVNDFQKGDIAEGYSVSREKKESFPLTVTSAQKNPTAFYLCASSIWGGDTEAFFGQGTRLTVV.

V and J are TRBV7-9 and TRBJ1-2; unclear D gene. This CDR3 contains 16 residues. Trimming removed 5 bases from V and 3 bases from J, with 19 bases in between. The germline V gene has CDR1 SEHNR and CDR2 FQNEAQ (reference sequence). CDR3 bases: TGTGCCAGCAGCCCTTTGTATCACAGTGGGCACTATGGCTACACCTTC. It is translated as CASSPLYHSGHYGYTF.

This clone was detected once. V is TRBV5-1 and J is TRBJ1-2; possible D gene TRBD1, 6 bases. CDR3 length: 13 amino acids. Germline V gene data show CDR1 as SGHRS and CDR2 as YFSETQ. V lost 4 bases, J lost 4 bases, and 11 bases lay in between. The CDR3 protein is CASSDRGSYGYTF. As DNA, the CDR3 is TGCGCCAGCAGCGATAGGGGGAGCTATGGCTACACCTTC. Based on the CDR3 plus reference TRBV5-1 and TRBJ1-2, the full variable domain is KAGVTQTPRYLIKTRGQQVTLSCSPISGHRSVSWYQQTPGQGLQFLFEYFSETQRNKGNFPGRFSGRQFSNSRSEMNVSTLELGDSALYLCASSDRGSYGYTFGSGTRLTVV.

The rearrangement joins TRBV7-9 to TRBJ1-2, with D perhaps matching TRBD1 (6 bases). The germline V gene has CDR1 SEHNR and CDR2 FQNEAQ (reference sequence). V dropped 5 bases and J dropped 0 bases, with 16 bases sitting between them. This CDR3 region has 16 residues. CDR3 amino acids: CASSPGSGASNYGYTF. The CDR3 DNA is TGTGCCAGCAGCCCGGGCTCAGGGGCCTCTAACTATGGCTACACCTTC.